This entry lists 27 T cell receptor beta chains sequenced from one sample in a study of regulatory T cells in long-lasting Graves disease (dated by TCRdb to the early 2020s). Library creation used multiplex PCR. These reads were obtained on an Illumina HiSeq 4000. TCR beta libraries were built with iRepertoire HTBI primers and Arm-PCR amplification of CDR3 regions. Starting from the raw public reads, TCRdb applied fastp trimming at Q25, assembled clones with MiXCR and retained in-frame beta chains. Each CDR3 protein appears once, grouped with its most common genes and DNA. This sample holds around 500,000 distinct CDR3 sequences; about 20% were observed only once. The ten largest clones capture about 8.3% of the sample. The time point label corresponds to: persistent/refractory GD, antithyroid drugs over 5 years with positive TRAb. RNA was extracted from PBMCs in TRIzol for both TCR sequencing and RNA sequencing.

The sample was peripheral blood mononuclear cells (PBMCs), taken when the disease was refractory, from a patient treated with antithyroid drugs. Receptor source: a female donor with Graves disease.

This clonotype was detected ten times or more. This sequence joins TRBV30 and TRBJ1-1; unclear D gene. With 2 bases removed from V and 4 bases from J, the gap between germline ends came to 5 bases. The CDR3 has 11 amino acids. Germline V gene sequence: CDR1 GTSNPN, CDR2 SVGIG (reference sequence). CDR3 region: CAWSPLTEAFF. The CDR3 DNA reads as TGTGCCTGGAGTCCACTCACTGAAGCTTTCTTT. The variable domain in full, completed from reference TRBV30 and TRBJ1-1, reads SQTIHQWPATLVQPVGSPLSLECTVEGTSNPNLYWYRQAAGRGLQLLFYSVGIGQISSEVPQNLSASRPQDRQFILSSKKLLLSDSGFYLCAWSPLTEAFFGQGTRLTVV.

This clonotype was seen more than once but under ten times. The CDR3: CASSEDPGQANANEQFF. The CDR3 coding sequence is TGTGCCAGCAGTGAGGACCCAGGACAGGCAAACGCCAATGAGCAGTTCTTC. The chain links TRBV25-1 to TRBJ2-1; the match to TRBD1 covers 7 bases. The CDR3 sequence is 17 residues long. CDR1 MGHDK and CDR2 SYGVNS come from the germline V gene. The trim removed 3 bases at V and 6 bases at J, leaving 14 bases unmatched.

The V gene is TRBV7-9, the J gene TRBJ2-7; 8 positions agree with TRBD2. The V gene end was trimmed by 4 bases and the J gene end by 9 bases; junction bases not matched to a gene: 17. The CDR3 loop spans 16 amino acids. CDR1 is SEHNR, CDR2 FQNEAQ, per germline (reference sequence). CDR3 coding DNA: TGTGCCAGCAGCTCGCCTGATCTTGAGACTAGCGTTTCGCAGTACTTC. Translating gives CASSSPDLETSVSQYF.

The chain joins TRBV5-5 to TRBJ1-1; D not resolved. V lost 3 bases to trimming and J lost 5 bases, with 5 bases between them. The germline V gene encodes CDR1 SGHKS and CDR2 YYEKEE (reference sequence). The CDR3 has 11 amino acids. The CDR3 DNA reads as TGTGCCAGCAGCTCGTGGACTGAAGCTTTCTTT. Its translation is CASSSWTEAFF.

The CDR3 bases are TGCGCCAGCAGCCAAGAACGGCAGGGGGCGCTTGCCTACGAGCAGTACTTC. Its protein product is CASSQERQGALAYEQYF. V and J are TRBV4-1 and TRBJ2-7; 8 nucleotides agree with TRBD1. V was pared by 0 bases and J by 2 bases, with 9 bases of the junction left unmatched. CDR3 size: 17 residues. Germline loops: CDR1 MGHRA, CDR2 YSYEKL.

This clonotype was seen many times. The gene calls are TRBV28 and TRBJ2-4; D is ambiguous. Trimming took off 1 base at V and 11 bases at J, with 9 bases between the two ends. Germline assignment: CDR1 MDHEN and CDR2 SYDVKM. The CDR3 extends over 12 amino acids. The CDR3 DNA sequence: TGTGCCAGCAGTTTATACGGCCGGGTTCAGTACTTC. This sequence encodes CASSLYGRVQYF.

This clonotype was observed many times. The J gene is TRBJ2-5, the V gene TRBV2; tentatively, D is TRBD1 (6 bases). CDR1 and CDR2 from the germline V gene are SNHLY and FYNNEI. The CDR3 totals 13 residues. Trimming cost V 6 bases and J 5 bases, with 13 bases left between them. The CDR3 spells CASSRGLVETQYF. The CDR3 nucleotides are TGTGCCAGCAGCAGGGGATTGGTCGAGACCCAGTACTTC. Using reference TRBV2 and TRBJ2-5 for the parts outside the CDR3, the full variable domain is EPEVTQTPSHQVTQMGQEVILRCVPISNHLYFYWYRQILGQKVEFLVSFYNNEISEKSEIFDDQFSVERPDGSNFTLKIRSTKLEDSAMYFCASSRGLVETQYFGPGTRLLVL.

This clonotype was picked up many times. The V call is TRBV2, the J call TRBJ1-2; D not resolved. Trimming took 8 bases from V and 5 from J, leaving 18 bases between them. The length of the CDR3 is 14 residues. The germline V gene has CDR1 SNHLY and CDR2 FYNNEI. The CDR3: CASQLWPEWYGYTF. In DNA form, the CDR3 reads TGTGCCAGCCAATTGTGGCCCGAGTGGTATGGCTACACCTTC.

This clonotype appeared a few times. The chain links TRBV5-4 to TRBJ2-2, with D unresolved. The germline gives CDR1 SGHNT, CDR2 YYREEE (reference sequence). V lost 4 bases and J lost 6, with 10 bases in between. CDR3 length: 13 amino acids. DNA of the CDR3: TGTGCCAGCAGCGTCCAAAGTGCCGGGGAGCTGTTTTTT. Translated: CASSVQSAGELFF.

This clonotype was picked up a small number of times. This chain links TRBV4-2 with TRBJ1-5; the D is unclear. The V end lost 1 base, the J end lost 7 bases, and 8 bases lay between the germline ends. CDR1 and CDR2 from the germline V gene are LGHNA and YNFKEQ. The CDR3 consists of 13 residues. CDR3 DNA sequence: TGTGCCAGCAGCCAAGTGAAGGGCCAGCCCCAGCATTTT. Residues: CASSQVKGQPQHF.

The V and J genes are TRBV28 and TRBJ1-5; D is undetermined. The CDR3 consists of 12 residues. Trimming removed 2 bases from V and 8 bases from J, with 7 bases in between. Germline CDR1 MDHEN, CDR2 SYDVKM. The CDR3 DNA is TGTGCCAGCAGTTTAAGAGGGAAGCCCCAGCATTTT. It translates to CASSLRGKPQHF.

V usage is TRBV28 and J usage is TRBJ2-1; D is unresolved. The CDR3 loop spans 12 amino acids. Per germline, CDR1 MDHEN and CDR2 SYDVKM. V was pared by 6 bases and J by 1 base, with 4 bases between. CDR3 nucleotide sequence: TGTGCCAGCAGGCTGTCCTACAATGAGCAGTTCTTC. It translates to CASRLSYNEQFF.

V usage is TRBV9 and J usage is TRBJ2-2; D is unclear. CDR1 SGDLS and CDR2 YYNGEE come from the germline V gene. The CDR3 is 14 amino acids. The V gene lost 4 bases and the J gene lost 6 bases, with 13 bases spanning the gap. DNA for the CDR3: TGTGCCAGCAGCAGGAGATGGAGTCCCGGGGAGCTGTTTTTT. Translating it yields CASSRRWSPGELFF.

J is TRBJ2-6 and V is TRBV7-2; D uncertain. Germline V gene sequence: CDR1 SGHTA, CDR2 FQGNSA. CDR3 length: 16 residues. Trimming left V 7 bases short and J 0 bases short, with 13 bases between. The CDR3 bases are TGTGCCAGCACCAATTCCCGCCACTCTGGGGCCAACGTCCTGACTTTC. Protein: CASTNSRHSGANVLTF.

The V gene is TRBV20-1, the J gene TRBJ2-3; 12 nucleotides line up with TRBD2. This CDR3 is built from 16 residues. V shed 6 bases, J shed 3 bases, and the junction held 10 bases outside the gene matches. CDR1 and CDR2 from the germline V gene are DFQATT and SNEGSKA (reference sequence). CDR3 amino acids: CSATGLLAGGTDTQYF. In DNA, the CDR3 is TGCAGTGCCACGGGTCTACTAGCGGGAGGTACAGATACGCAGTATTTT.

Many counts were recorded for this clonotype. The chain couples TRBV12-3 or TRBV12-4 to TRBJ1-5; no clear D gene. This CDR3 region has 12 residues. Trimming stripped 5 bases from V and 7 bases from J, with 9 bases between. CDR3: CASSPRRQPQHF. The CDR3 region has the DNA TGTGCCAGCAGTCCCCGCCGGCAGCCCCAGCATTTT.

This clonotype was counted once. This sequence joins TRBV5-1 and TRBJ1-2; D is undetermined. The CDR3 runs to 14 residues. V lost 0 bases, J lost 8 bases, and 14 bases lay in between. Germline lookup yields CDR1 SGHRS and CDR2 YFSETQ. The CDR3: CASSLAEGSGGYTF. In DNA, the CDR3 is TGCGCCAGCAGCTTGGCCGAGGGCTCGGGCGGCTACACCTTC.

This clonotype was detected ten times or more. This chain connects TRBV3-1 to TRBJ1-2, with D uncertain. The V gene's germline CDR1 is LGHDT and CDR2 YNNKEL (reference sequence). The germline V and J ends were trimmed by 1 base and 4 bases, with 7 bases remaining between them. The CDR3 extends over 13 amino acids. The DNA of the CDR3 is TGTGCCAGCAGCCAAGCCGGTCCCTATGGCTACACCTTC. This sequence encodes CASSQAGPYGYTF.

This clonotype was recorded at least ten times. The gene calls are TRBV3-1 and TRBJ2-7, with 7 bases aligning to TRBD2. V lost 0 bases and J lost 5; bases outside the gene matches: 7. This CDR3 is built from 15 residues. CDR1 is LGHDT and CDR2 is YNNKEL in the germline V gene (reference sequence). The CDR3 nucleotides read TGTGCCAGCAGCCAAGAGGGCGGGAGTTTCGACGAGCAGTACTTC. Its protein is CASSQEGGSFDEQYF.

This clonotype has a count of ten or more. The rearrangement joins TRBV6-1 to TRBJ1-1; no clear D. V was shortened by 6 bases and J by 3 bases, with 14 bases between the two germline ends. The CDR3 runs 14 residues. CDR1 and CDR2 (germline): MNHNS, SASEGT. The CDR3 loop reads CASRDYFDDTEAFF. In DNA, the CDR3 is TGTGCCAGCAGGGATTATTTCGACGACACTGAAGCTTTCTTT.

This clonotype has at least ten counts. The chain employs TRBV3-1 and TRBJ2-5, with D perhaps TRBD2 (6 bases). The CDR3 consists of 18 residues. Germline values: CDR1 LGHDT, CDR2 YNNKEL (reference sequence). V gave up 1 base and J gave up 5 bases, with 23 bases separating them. For the CDR3, the DNA is TGTGCCAGCAGCCAAGGAGCGGGTACTTTCTTCGTACCGGAGACCCAGTACTTC. Its protein is CASSQGAGTFFVPETQYF.

This clonotype has a handful of counts. The CDR3, as DNA: TGCGCCAGCAGAAAAGTTCCGAACTCCTACGAGCAGTACTTC. It yields the protein CASRKVPNSYEQYF. The chain combines TRBV5-1 with TRBJ2-7; no clear D gene. The CDR3 is 14 residues long. The V end was cut by 5 bases, the J end by 0 bases, with 12 bases between. CDR1 SGHRS and CDR2 YFSETQ come from the germline V gene.

The table lists this clonotype with a count of one. The genes are TRBV12-3 or TRBV12-4 and TRBJ2-3; 8 bases agree with TRBD2. This CDR3 is 15 amino acids long. J gave up 3 bases and V 5 bases, and 7 bases lay outside the gene matches. The CDR3 loop reads CASSPSGGWTDTQYF. CDR3 sequence (DNA): TGTGCCAGCAGTCCGAGCGGGGGCTGGACAGATACGCAGTATTTT.

The chain carries TRBV29-1 and TRBJ1-1, with a tentative D call TRBD1 (5 bases). The CDR3 runs to 12 residues. The V gene's germline CDR1 is SQVTM and CDR2 ANQGSEA. V was trimmed by 7 bases and J by 9 bases, leaving 18 bases between them. The CDR3 bases are TGCAGCGCCACCGGCGGGGGACCCAAAGCTTTCTTT. Protein product: CSATGGGPKAFF.

In its sample, this clonotype was seen a few times. The gene calls are TRBV28 and TRBJ1-5; weak D call: TRBD1 (6 bases). CDR1 MDHEN and CDR2 SYDVKM come from the germline V gene. The V and J ends lost 7 bases and 7 bases respectively, with 17 bases between them. There are 14 residues in the CDR3. The CDR3 here is CASNNGGAGQPQHF. The CDR3 coding sequence is TGTGCCAGCAACAACGGGGGGGCTGGGCAGCCCCAGCATTTT.

This clonotype was observed at least ten times. The CDR3: CASSFGAGGYEQYF. In DNA, the CDR3 is TGTGCCAGCAGCTTTGGGGCAGGGGGCTACGAGCAGTACTTC. The chain links TRBV7-2 to TRBJ2-7, with 7 bases fitting TRBD1. The CDR3 is 14 residues long. CDR1 SGHTA and CDR2 FQGNSA come from the germline V gene. With 3 bases clipped from V and 3 bases from J, the junction kept 5 bases outside the gene matches.

This clonotype was seen a handful of times. CDR3 loop: CASSEALLEFLGTGELFF. CDR3 DNA: TGTGCCAGCAGTGAAGCGCTTCTAGAGTTTCTTGGCACCGGGGAGCTGTTTTTT. V gene TRBV6-1 combines with J gene TRBJ2-2; D gene unclear. CDR3 length equals 18 residues. Germline CDR1 and CDR2: MNHNS and SASEGT. V lost 0 bases, J lost 4 bases, and 18 bases lay in between.